This T cell receptor beta chain was sequenced during a study of shared clonotypes between healthy human individuals. At the level of the study: In total, the donors were two women and a few men aged 18 to 49. CD4 naive and memory got three plates each, CD8 naive two, CD8 memory one.

About this clone: The antigen is unknown.

Each of the donors was a healthy adult who was HIV-negative and had not had a recent acute infection or vaccination. Study-level points and caveats: Enrolling few donors narrowed the genetic and exposure-history diversity that was represented.

Assay: immunoSEQ multiplex PCR; the TCRdb copy retains only in-frame clones and omits some. The sample holds 980,000 or so clones, roughly 72% seen once. Sequencing used memory CD4+ T cells sorted from blood. Subset noted: CD45RA-negative fraction. The sequence came from a man younger than 35 in good health.

The CDR3 DNA reads as TGTGCCACCAGCAGAGAAAAAGGCATCTACGAGCAGTACTTC. Protein sequence: CATSREKGIYEQYF. The chain carries TRBV15 and TRBJ2-7; D unclear. This CDR3 spans 14 amino acids. Deletions cut 0 bases from V and 3 bases from J, with 9 bases between. In germline, CDR1 is LNHNV, CDR2 YYDKDF (reference sequence). The variable domain in full, with the rest retrieved from reference TRBV15 and TRBJ2-7, is DAMVIQNPRYQVTQFGKPVTLSCSQTLNHNVMYWYQQKSSQAPKLLFHYYDKDFNNEADTPDNFQSRRPNTSFCFLDIRSPGLGDTAMYLCATSREKGIYEQYFGPGTRLTVT.